This is a list of T cell receptor beta chains from one sample in a study of cytomegalovirus exposure and HLA in healthy donors. Repertoires were generated with immunoSEQ multiplex PCR, while TCRdb's copy carries only in-frame clones and drops some. This table holds 85,000 to 100,000 clones, roughly 83% found once. Source material: PBMCs. These receptors all come from a male donor in good health and CMV-seropositive. CDR3s include the opening cysteine and the closing phenylalanine or tryptophan. Fields, in order: clone size, J gene, V gene, D gene, CDR3 DNA, CDR3 protein. The D gene is left open where the match is weak. Expanded clones are given a class, and other clones once, few, many or no size at all.

-,TRBJ1-5,TRBV6-6,TRBD1,TGTGCCAGCAGAAGGACAGGTGAAAGCAATCAGCCCCAGCATTTT,CASRRTGESNQPQHF
-,TRBJ2-7,TRBV4-1,-,TGCGCCAGCAGCCAAGATGGGCTTTACGAGCAGTACTTC,CASSQDGLYEQYF
-,TRBJ1-1,TRBV5-1,-,TGCGCCAGCAGCTTGCTCGCCCTGGGCCATGGGAACACTGAAGCTTTCTTT,CASSLLALGHGNTEAFF
few,TRBJ1-4,TRBV5-5,TRBD1,TGTGCCAGCAGCTTGACAGGGGGAGCAACTAATGAAAAACTGTTTTTT,CASSLTGGATNEKLFF
-,TRBJ1-6,TRBV6-5,TRBD1,TGTGCCAGCAGAAAACAGGGGTTGAATTCACCCCTCCACTTT,CASRKQGLNSPLHF
-,TRBJ2-3,TRBV5-6,-,TGTGCCAGCAGCTTTCCTGACGGAGGTACGCAGTATTTT,CASSFPDGGTQYF
-,TRBJ1-2,TRBV6-5,-,TGTGCCAGCAGGCGTTTGGGGGGGGGTGGCTACACCTTC,CASRRLGGGGYTF
few,TRBJ1-1,TRBV4-1,-,TGCGCCAGCAGCCAAGTTGCGCAGGGTGGGACTGAAGCTTTCTTT,CASSQVAQGGTEAFF
-,TRBJ2-2,TRBV4-2,TRBD2,TGTGCCAGCAGCCAACTCAGCGGGGTTAACACCGGGGAGCTGTTTTTT,CASSQLSGVNTGELFF
once,TRBJ1-6,TRBV18,-,TGTGCCAGCTCCTCCACCCAGGGTGATAATTCACCCCTCCACTTT,CASSSTQGDNSPLHF
-,TRBJ1-5,TRBV5-6,TRBD1,TGTGCCAGCAGCTTGGAATGGACAGGGCAAATATATCAGCCCCAGCATTTT,CASSLEWTGQIYQPQHF
-,TRBJ2-4,TRBV6-6,TRBD2,TGTGCCAGCAGTTCCCCGGGACTAGCGGGGGGGCTTGTCTTC,CASSSPGLAGGLVF
-,TRBJ2-2,TRBV5-6,-,TGTGCCAGCAGCTTGATCCCTAGTGGATTCTCCGGGGAGCTGTTTTTT,CASSLIPSGFSGELFF
-,TRBJ1-2,TRBV30,TRBD1,TGTGCCTGTCCAGAGCGGGGACAGGGGACTGGCTACACCTTC,CACPERGQGTGYTF
few,TRBJ1-4,TRBV2,-,TGTGCCAGCAGTTTCAACGAGGCAGTAAATGAAAAACTGTTTTTT,CASSFNEAVNEKLFF
-,TRBJ1-5,TRBV14,-,TGTGCCAGCAGCCAAGGGGGCCGGGGCAATCAGCCCCAGCATTTT,CASSQGGRGNQPQHF
-,TRBJ2-5,TRBV29-1,TRBD1,TGCAGCGCCTTAGTCGACAGGGCAGGCCAGTACTTC,CSALVDRAGQYF
-,TRBJ2-1,TRBV4-3,-,TGCGCCAGCAGCCAAGATGGAGAGGGAAATGAGCAGTTCTTC,CASSQDGEGNEQFF
-,TRBJ1-4,TRBV7-8,-,TGTGCCAGCAGCTTAGATGGTTACCAGGAAAAACTGTTTTTT,CASSLDGYQEKLFF
-,TRBJ1-2,TRBV6-5,TRBD1,TGTGCCAGCAGTTACATAGGGACAGGAACGGTCTACACCTTC,CASSYIGTGTVYTF
-,TRBJ1-5,TRBV4-3,-,TGCGCCAGCAGCCAAGACTTAGCGACGGGAGCGCCCCAGCATTTT,CASSQDLATGAPQHF
-,TRBJ1-4,TRBV14,-,TGTGCCAGCAGCCAAGATATCAGGGGCGATGAAAAACTGTTTTTT,CASSQDIRGDEKLFF
-,TRBJ2-7,TRBV5-1,-,TGCGCCAGCAGCTTGTCTGGGAGCTCCTACGAGCAGTACTTC,CASSLSGSSYEQYF
-,TRBJ1-5,TRBV30,TRBD1,TGTGCCTGGAGTCTTAACACAGGGGATGGCAATCAGCCCCAGCATTTT,CAWSLNTGDGNQPQHF
-,TRBJ2-2,TRBV9,-,TGTGCCAGCAGCGTTCCCCCGGACACCGGGGAGCTGTTTTTT,CASSVPPDTGELFF
-,TRBJ2-7,TRBV5-4,-,TGTGCCAGCAGCCATGTCGGGGGTCTGAGCTCCTACGAGCAGTACTTC,CASSHVGGLSSYEQYF
-,TRBJ2-7,TRBV4-1,-,TGCGCCAGCAGCCAGGGGCACTCCTACGAGCAGTACTTC,CASSQGHSYEQYF
-,TRBJ1-1,TRBV30,-,TGTGCCTGGAAGACCGCCGGGGATAAGAACACTGAAGCTTTCTTT,CAWKTAGDKNTEAFF
-,TRBJ1-1,TRBV27,TRBD1,TGTGCCACCCGGACAGGGAACACTGAAGCTTTCTTT,CATRTGNTEAFF
-,TRBJ2-3,TRBV18,-,TGTGCCAGCTCACCATCGGGACTGTTCACAGATACGCAGTATTTT,CASSPSGLFTDTQYF
once,TRBJ2-1,TRBV5-1,-,TGCGCCAGCAGCTTTTCAATCCGGGACTACAATGAGCAGTTCTTC,CASSFSIRDYNEQFF